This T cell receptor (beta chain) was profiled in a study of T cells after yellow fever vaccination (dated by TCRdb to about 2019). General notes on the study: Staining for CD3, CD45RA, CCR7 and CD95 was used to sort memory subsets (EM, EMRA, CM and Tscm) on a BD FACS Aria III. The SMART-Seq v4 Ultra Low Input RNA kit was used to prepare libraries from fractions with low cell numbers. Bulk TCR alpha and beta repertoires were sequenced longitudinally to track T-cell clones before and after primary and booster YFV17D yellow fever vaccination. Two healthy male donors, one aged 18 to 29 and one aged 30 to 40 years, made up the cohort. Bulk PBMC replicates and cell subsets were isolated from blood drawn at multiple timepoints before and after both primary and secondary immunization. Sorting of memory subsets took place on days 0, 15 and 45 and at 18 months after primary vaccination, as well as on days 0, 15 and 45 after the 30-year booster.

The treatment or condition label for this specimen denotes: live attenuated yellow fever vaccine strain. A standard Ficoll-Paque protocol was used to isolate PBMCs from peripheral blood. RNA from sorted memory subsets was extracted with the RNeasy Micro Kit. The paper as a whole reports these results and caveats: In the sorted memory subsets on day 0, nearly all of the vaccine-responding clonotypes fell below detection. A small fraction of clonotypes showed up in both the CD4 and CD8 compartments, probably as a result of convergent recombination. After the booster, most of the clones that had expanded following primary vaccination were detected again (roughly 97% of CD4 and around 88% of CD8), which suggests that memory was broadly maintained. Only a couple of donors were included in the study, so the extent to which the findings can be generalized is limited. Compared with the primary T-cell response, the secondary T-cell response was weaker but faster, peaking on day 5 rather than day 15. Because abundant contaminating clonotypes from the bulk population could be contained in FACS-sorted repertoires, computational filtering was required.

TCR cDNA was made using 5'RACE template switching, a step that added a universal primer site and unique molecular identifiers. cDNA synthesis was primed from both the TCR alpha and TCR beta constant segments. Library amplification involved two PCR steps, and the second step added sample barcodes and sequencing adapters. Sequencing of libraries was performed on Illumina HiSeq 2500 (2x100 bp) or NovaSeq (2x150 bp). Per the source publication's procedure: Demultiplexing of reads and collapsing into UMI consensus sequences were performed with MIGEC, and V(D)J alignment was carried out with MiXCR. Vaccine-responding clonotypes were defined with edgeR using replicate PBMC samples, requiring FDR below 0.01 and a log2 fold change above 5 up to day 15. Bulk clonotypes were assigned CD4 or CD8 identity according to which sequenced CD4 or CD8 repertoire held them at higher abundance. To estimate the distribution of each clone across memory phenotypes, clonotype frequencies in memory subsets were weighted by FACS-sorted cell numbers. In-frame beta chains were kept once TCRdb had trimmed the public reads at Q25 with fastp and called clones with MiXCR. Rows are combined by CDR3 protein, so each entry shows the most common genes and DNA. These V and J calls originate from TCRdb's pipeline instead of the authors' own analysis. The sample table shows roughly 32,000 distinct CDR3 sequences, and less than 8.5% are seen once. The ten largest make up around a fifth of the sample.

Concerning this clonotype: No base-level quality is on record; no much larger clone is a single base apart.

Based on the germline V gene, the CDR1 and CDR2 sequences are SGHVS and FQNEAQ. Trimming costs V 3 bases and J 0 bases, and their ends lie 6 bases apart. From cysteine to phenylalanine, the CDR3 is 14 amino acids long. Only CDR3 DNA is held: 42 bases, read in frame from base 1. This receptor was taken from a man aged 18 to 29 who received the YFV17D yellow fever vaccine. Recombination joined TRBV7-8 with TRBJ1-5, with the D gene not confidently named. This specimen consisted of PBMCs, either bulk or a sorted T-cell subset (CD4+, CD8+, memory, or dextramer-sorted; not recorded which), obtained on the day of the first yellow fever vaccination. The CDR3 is CASSLVYSNQPQHF. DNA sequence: TGTGCCAGCAGCTTGGTTTATAGCAATCAGCCCCAGCATTTT.